The 25 T cell receptor beta chains listed next were all sequenced from one sample in a study of T-cell reconstitution after alpha-beta-depleted transplantation in children. Library preparation (for TCRbeta) was performed with unique molecular identifiers. Using its own MiXCR run on the PCR reads, TCRdb lists one record per CDR3 protein. The table records hundreds of thousands of distinct CDR3 sequences, around 23% of them present only once. The sample was PBMCs, mostly from graft donor cells, taken 360 days after TCRalphabeta/CD19-depleted stem cell transplant. The receptors stem from a boy in the first two years of life who had a stem cell transplant for acute myeloid leukemia, so the T cells may come from the graft donor.

The chain couples TRBV12-3 or TRBV12-4 to TRBJ2-5; D may be TRBD1 (6 bases). This CDR3 spans 16 amino acids. V was cut by 1 base and J by 5 bases, with 17 bases left in between. The CDR3 is CASSLGPFGQRETQYF. The CDR3 DNA reads TGTGCCAGCAGTTTAGGCCCCTTCGGACAGAGGGAGACCCAGTACTTC.

The V and J genes are TRBV20-1 and TRBJ1-5, with 10 positions matching TRBD1. The trim removed 2 bases at V and 0 bases at J, leaving 10 bases unmatched. There are 18 residues in the CDR3. The V gene's germline CDR1 is DFQATT and CDR2 SNEGSKA (reference sequence). Here the CDR3 reads CSARPGTGATYSNQPQHF. The CDR3 DNA sequence: TGCAGTGCTAGACCCGGGACAGGGGCCACATATAGCAATCAGCCCCAGCATTTT.

This clonotype was recorded many times. The chain combines TRBV20-1 with TRBJ2-5; 9 positions agree with TRBD1. The germline V gene encodes CDR1 DFQATT and CDR2 SNEGSKA (reference sequence). Losses at the gene ends were 4 bases for V and 4 bases for J; bases not matched to a gene: 10. The CDR3 has 15 residues. The CDR3 region is CSANPWDRAGETQYF. The CDR3 coding sequence is TGCAGTGCTAACCCTTGGGACAGGGCTGGAGAGACCCAGTACTTC.

The chain is built from TRBV4-3 and TRBJ2-1; 9 positions agree with TRBD2. Trimming at V came to 1 base and at J to 2 bases, leaving 6 bases not matched to a gene. Germline values: CDR1 LGHNA, CDR2 YSLEER. This CDR3 has 17 amino acids. The CDR3 loop reads CASSQGRVAGAYNEQFF. CDR3 nucleotides: TGCGCCAGCAGCCAAGGGAGGGTAGCGGGGGCCTACAATGAGCAGTTCTTC.

This clonotype was observed a single time. The chain has TRBV20-1 and TRBJ2-1, with 9 bases matching TRBD2. The germline V gene encodes CDR1 DFQATT and CDR2 SNEGSKA (reference sequence). This CDR3 contains 15 residues. The V and J ends lost 3 bases and 4 bases, in that order; junction bases with no gene match: 7. In DNA, the CDR3 is TGCAGTGCTAGTTACCCTAGCGGGGTTTACAATGAGCAGTTCTTC. Residues: CSASYPSGVYNEQFF.

The chain uses TRBV12-3 or TRBV12-4 and TRBJ1-2; 7 bases fit TRBD1. Trimming removed 5 bases from V and 6 bases from J; junction bases left unmatched: 12. The CDR3 consists of 15 residues. CDR3 coding DNA: TGTGCCAGCAGTCCCCAGGGGGGGGCTCACCATGGCTACACCTTC. It is translated as CASSPQGGAHHGYTF.

This clonotype was seen a few times. The rearrangement uses TRBV7-9 and TRBJ2-3, with D tentatively TRBD2 (6 bases). Germline V gene data show CDR1 as SEHNR and CDR2 as FQNEAQ (reference sequence). The CDR3 contains 14 residues. The V gene lost 1 base and the J gene lost 11 bases, with 16 bases spanning the gap. As DNA, the CDR3 is TGTGCCAGCAGCTTAGAAGTCCCGGGACTTGGGCAGTATTTT. This gives the protein CASSLEVPGLGQYF.

This chain uses TRBV6-5 with TRBJ2-7; 9 bases align to TRBD1. Germline loops: CDR1 MNHEY, CDR2 SVGAGI. The CDR3 runs 14 residues. The V segment lost 2 bases and the J segment 7 bases; nucleotides outside the gene matches: 6. CDR3 nucleotides: TGTGCCAGCAGTTACCGAGGGACAGGGCGGGAGCAGTACTTC. It translates to CASSYRGTGREQYF.

V usage is TRBV6-1 and J usage is TRBJ1-1; TRBD1 matches at 10 bases. The length of the CDR3 is 13 residues. V gave up 3 bases and J gave up 11 bases; unmatched junction bases: 6. CDR1 and CDR2 from the germline V gene are MNHNS and SASEGT. CDR3 sequence reads: CASSDKDRGKAFF. In DNA form, the CDR3 reads TGTGCCAGCAGTGACAAGGACAGGGGGAAGGCTTTCTTT.

This rearrangement joins TRBV20-1 to TRBJ1-1, with 9 bases that match TRBD1. With V trimmed by 6 bases and J by 4 bases, 12 bases remained unmatched. The germline V gene encodes CDR1 DFQATT and CDR2 SNEGSKA (reference sequence). CDR3 length equals 15 residues. The CDR3 is CSAWDLDRGSTEAFF. The CDR3 nucleotides are TGCAGTGCGTGGGACCTAGACAGGGGGAGCACTGAAGCTTTCTTT.

The rearrangement uses TRBV24-1 and TRBJ2-2, with 7 bases lining up with TRBD2. The CDR3 covers 18 residues. V was clipped by 6 bases and J by 0 bases; unmatched bases: 12. The germline V gene has CDR1 KGHDR and CDR2 SFDVKD. The chain's CDR3 is CATSLHRGRGPNTGELFF. The CDR3 region has the DNA TGTGCCACCAGTCTCCATCGGGGGAGGGGACCGAACACCGGGGAGCTGTTTTTT.

The chain combines TRBV7-9 with TRBJ1-2, with a tentative D call TRBD1 (6 bases). Between the trimmed V and J ends, which lost 4 bases and 6 bases, there was a span of 15 bases. This CDR3 has 14 amino acids. From germline, CDR1 is SEHNR and CDR2 FQNEAQ (reference sequence). CDR3 sequence: CASSSIDRRDGYTF. The DNA of the CDR3 is TGTGCCAGCAGCTCTATCGACAGGCGAGATGGCTACACCTTC. Complete variable domain (other parts from reference TRBV7-9 and TRBJ1-2): DTGVSQNPRHKITKRGQNVTFRCDPISEHNRLYWYRQTLGQGPEFLTYFQNEAQLEKSRLLSDRFSAERPKGSFSTLEIQRTEQGDSAMYLCASSSIDRRDGYTFGSGTRLTVV.

With respect to this clonotype: This may come from a read error, since a much larger clone is one base off. The rearrangement joins TRBV4-3 to TRBJ2-3; no definite D call. CDR3 length: 13 amino acids. Germline values: CDR1 LGHNA, CDR2 YSLEER. The CDR3 coding sequence is TGCGTCAGCAGCCAAGATTCAGTGGATACGCAGTATTTT. Residues: CVSSQDSVDTQYF.

This chain uses TRBV11-1 with TRBJ2-3; either TRBD1 or TRBD2 may fit D (6 bases each). Trimming took off 0 bases at V and 4 bases at J, with 20 bases between the two ends. Germline assignment: CDR1 SGHAT and CDR2 FQDESV (reference sequence). CDR3 length equals 18 residues. CDR3 residues: CASSLAAFDGGNADTQYF. The CDR3 coding sequence is TGTGCCAGCAGCTTAGCGGCCTTTGACGGGGGCAACGCAGATACGCAGTATTTT.

This clonotype was recorded many times. This rearrangement joins TRBV20-1 to TRBJ2-5; 9 nucleotides agree with TRBD1. The trim removed 5 bases at V and 5 bases at J, leaving 15 bases unmatched. This CDR3 is built from 16 residues. Germline lookup yields CDR1 DFQATT and CDR2 SNEGSKA (reference sequence). The CDR3 DNA sequence: TGCAGTGCTGTCCGGGACAGGGCTTCGATGGGGGAGACCCAGTACTTC. Encoded protein: CSAVRDRASMGETQYF.

The rearrangement links TRBV27 to TRBJ1-1; D call uncertain. The germline V gene has CDR1 MNHEY and CDR2 SMNVEV (reference sequence). The CDR3 length is 14 residues. Trimming left V 5 bases short and J 5 bases short, with 15 bases between. The chain's CDR3 is CASSPLRVETEAFF. CDR3 DNA: TGTGCCAGCAGTCCCCTCCGGGTGGAAACTGAAGCTTTCTTT.

The chain uses TRBV12-3 or TRBV12-4 and TRBJ1-2, with TRBD1 as a possible D gene (5 bases). Trimming shortened V by 2 bases and J by 4 bases, and 20 bases separated the two germline ends. This CDR3 has 17 residues. CDR3 loop: CASSLSSKDTDVYGYTF. CDR3 nucleotide sequence: TGTGCCAGCAGTTTATCTTCGAAGGACACGGACGTCTATGGCTACACCTTC.

At least ten counts were recorded for this clonotype. The rearrangement joins TRBV7-9 to TRBJ1-6; D is possibly TRBD1 (5 bases). Germline V lookup: CDR1 SEHNR, CDR2 FQNEAQ (reference sequence). This CDR3 contains 14 residues. V lost 5 bases to trimming and J lost 8 bases, with 13 bases between them. CDR3 sequence (DNA): TGTGCCAGCAGCCCAGGACTGGGGGATTCACCCCTCCACTTT. Translated: CASSPGLGDSPLHF.

This clonotype has only a few counts. The chain joins TRBV19 to TRBJ2-7, with TRBD2 identical over 7 bases. Trimming took 6 bases from V and 6 from J; bases not matched to a gene: 2. This CDR3 region has 11 residues. The germline V gene has CDR1 LNHDA and CDR2 SQIVND (reference sequence). CDR3 coding DNA: TGTGCCAGTAGGGCGGGAGTCGAGCAGTACTTC. Protein product: CASRAGVEQYF.

This clonotype came up a few times. The chain carries TRBV7-9 and TRBJ1-1; 12 nucleotides agree with TRBD1. Trimming at V came to 3 bases and at J to 0 bases, leaving 5 bases not matched to a gene. The CDR3 is made up of 17 amino acids. Per germline, CDR1 SEHNR and CDR2 FQNEAQ (reference sequence). The CDR3 region is CASSLWDRGLMNTEAFF. CDR3 bases: TGTGCCAGCAGCTTGTGGGACAGGGGGCTCATGAACACTGAAGCTTTCTTT.

The chain joins TRBV20-1 to TRBJ2-7; 8 bases are shared with TRBD2. The CDR3 is made up of 16 amino acids. V lost 1 base and J lost 3; bases outside the gene matches: 11. Germline V lookup: CDR1 DFQATT, CDR2 SNEGSKA (reference sequence). CDR3 DNA: TGCAGTGCTAGAGGGTCGGCAGGGACTAGTGGCTACGAGCAGTACTTC. Amino acid sequence: CSARGSAGTSGYEQYF.

The chain recombines TRBV6-2 or TRBV6-3 with TRBJ2-2; TRBD1 aligns across 9 bases. The CDR3 is 14 residues long. Germline lookup yields CDR1 MNHEY and CDR2 SVGEGT. V trimming: 8 bases; J trimming: 7 bases; junction bases outside the gene matches: 8. In DNA, the CDR3 is TGTGCCAGCGGTGGACAGGGGCGCGTCGGGGAGCTGTTTTTT. This translates into CASGGQGRVGELFF.

This chain joins TRBV3-1 and TRBJ2-6; D unresolved. Between the trimmed V and J ends, which lost 2 bases and 1 base, there was a span of 15 bases. CDR1 is LGHDT, CDR2 YNNKEL, per germline (reference sequence). The CDR3 length is 18 residues. CDR3 bases: TGTGCCAGCAGCCAATGGGCCTACTCGGTATCTGGGGCCAACGTCCTGACTTTC. It yields the protein CASSQWAYSVSGANVLTF.

This clonotype was counted a few times. The CDR3 here is CASSIRLAGEETQYF. CDR3 DNA sequence: TGTGCCAGCAGTATCCGACTAGCGGGGGAAGAGACCCAGTACTTC. The V and J genes are TRBV28 and TRBJ2-5; 12 bases agree with TRBD2. With V trimmed by 5 bases and J by 3 bases, 4 bases remained unmatched. Looked up from germline, CDR1 is MDHEN and CDR2 is SYDVKM. The CDR3 runs 15 residues.

Only one count was recorded for this clonotype. The V call is TRBV4-3, the J call TRBJ2-7; D call uncertain. The germline CDR1 and CDR2 sequences are LGHNA and YSLEER. The CDR3 length is 16 residues. The V end was cut by 0 bases, the J end by 2 bases, with 14 bases between. CDR3 nucleotide sequence: TGCGCCAGCAGCCAAGATATAAGGGTAACTGCCTACGAGCAGTACTTC. The encoded protein is CASSQDIRVTAYEQYF.